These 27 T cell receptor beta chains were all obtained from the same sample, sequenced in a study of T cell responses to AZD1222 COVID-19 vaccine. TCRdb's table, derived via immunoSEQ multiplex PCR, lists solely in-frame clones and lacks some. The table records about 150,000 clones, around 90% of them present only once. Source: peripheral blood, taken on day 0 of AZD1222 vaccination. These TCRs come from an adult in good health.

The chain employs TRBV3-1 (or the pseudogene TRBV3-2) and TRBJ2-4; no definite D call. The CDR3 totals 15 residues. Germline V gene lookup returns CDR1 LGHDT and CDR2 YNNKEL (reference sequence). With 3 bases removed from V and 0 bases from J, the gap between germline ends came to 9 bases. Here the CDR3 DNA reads TGTGCCAGCAGCCACGATGGGCTAGCCAAAAACATTCAGTACTTC. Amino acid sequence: CASSHDGLAKNIQYF.

The DNA of the CDR3 is TGTGCCAGCAGTTACATCGGGAGCTCCATGAACACTGAAGCTTTCTTT. It encodes CASSYIGSSMNTEAFF. This chain uses TRBV6-5 with TRBJ1-1; no definite D call. This CDR3 has 16 residues. Trimming shortened V by 2 bases and J by 0 bases, and 13 bases separated the two germline ends. Germline V gives CDR1 MNHEY, CDR2 SVGAGI.

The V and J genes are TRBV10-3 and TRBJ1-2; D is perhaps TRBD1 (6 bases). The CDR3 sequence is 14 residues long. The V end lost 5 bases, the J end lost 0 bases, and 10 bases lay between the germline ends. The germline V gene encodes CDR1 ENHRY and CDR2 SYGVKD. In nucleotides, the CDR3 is TGTGCCATCAGTCCTGGACAGCCTAACTATGGCTACACCTTC. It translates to CAISPGQPNYGYTF.

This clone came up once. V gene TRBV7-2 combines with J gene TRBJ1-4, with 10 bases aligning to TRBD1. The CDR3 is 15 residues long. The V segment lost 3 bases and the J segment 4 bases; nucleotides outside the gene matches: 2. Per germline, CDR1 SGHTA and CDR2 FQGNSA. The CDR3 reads CASSFDRGLNEKLFF. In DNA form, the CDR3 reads TGTGCCAGCAGCTTTGACAGGGGGCTTAATGAAAAACTGTTTTTT.

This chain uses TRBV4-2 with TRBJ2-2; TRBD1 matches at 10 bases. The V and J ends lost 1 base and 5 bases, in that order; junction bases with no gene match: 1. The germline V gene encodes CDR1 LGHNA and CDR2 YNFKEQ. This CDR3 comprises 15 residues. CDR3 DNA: TGTGCCAGCAGCCAAGGGGGACAGGGGACCGGGGAGCTGTTTTTT. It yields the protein CASSQGGQGTGELFF.

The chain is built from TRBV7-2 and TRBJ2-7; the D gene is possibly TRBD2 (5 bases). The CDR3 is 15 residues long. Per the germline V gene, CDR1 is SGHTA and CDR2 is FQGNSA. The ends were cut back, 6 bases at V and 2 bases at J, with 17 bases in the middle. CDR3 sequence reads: CASSSPERMAYEQYF. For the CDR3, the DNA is TGTGCCAGCAGTTCCCCCGAGCGGATGGCCTACGAGCAGTACTTC.

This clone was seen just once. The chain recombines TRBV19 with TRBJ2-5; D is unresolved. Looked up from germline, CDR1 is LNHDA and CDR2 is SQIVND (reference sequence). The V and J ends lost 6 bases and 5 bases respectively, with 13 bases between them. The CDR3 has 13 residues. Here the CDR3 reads CASRNRVGETQYF. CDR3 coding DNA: TGTGCCAGTAGAAATAGGGTCGGCGAGACCCAGTACTTC.

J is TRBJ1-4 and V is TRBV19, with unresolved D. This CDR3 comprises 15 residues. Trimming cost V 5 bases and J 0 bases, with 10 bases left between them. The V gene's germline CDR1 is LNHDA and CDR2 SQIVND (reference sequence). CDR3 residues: CASSGALATNEKLFF. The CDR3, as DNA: TGTGCCAGTAGTGGAGCGCTCGCAACTAATGAAAAACTGTTTTTT.

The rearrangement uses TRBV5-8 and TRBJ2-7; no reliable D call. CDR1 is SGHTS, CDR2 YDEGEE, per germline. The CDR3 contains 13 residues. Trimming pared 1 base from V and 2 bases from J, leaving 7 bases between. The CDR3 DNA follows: TGTGCCAGCAGCTTGATGGGTACCTACGAGCAGTACTTC. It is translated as CASSLMGTYEQYF.

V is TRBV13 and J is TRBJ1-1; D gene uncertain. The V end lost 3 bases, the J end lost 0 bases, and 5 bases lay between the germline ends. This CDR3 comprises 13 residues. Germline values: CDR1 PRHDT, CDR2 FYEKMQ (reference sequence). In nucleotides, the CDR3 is TGTGCCAGCAGCTTCAGCATGAACACTGAAGCTTTCTTT. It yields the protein CASSFSMNTEAFF.

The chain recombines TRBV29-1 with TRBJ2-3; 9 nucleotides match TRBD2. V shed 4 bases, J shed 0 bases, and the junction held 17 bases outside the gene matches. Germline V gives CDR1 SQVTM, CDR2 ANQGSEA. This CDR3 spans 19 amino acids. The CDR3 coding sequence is TGCAGCGTTGCGAGGTCCCTAGCGGGGCGACGCTCTAGCACAGATACGCAGTATTTT. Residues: CSVARSLAGRRSSTDTQYF.

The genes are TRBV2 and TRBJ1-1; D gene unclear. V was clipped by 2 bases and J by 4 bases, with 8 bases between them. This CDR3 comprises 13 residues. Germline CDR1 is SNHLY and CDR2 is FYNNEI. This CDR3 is CASSERAVTEAFF. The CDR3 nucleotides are TGTGCCAGCAGTGAAAGAGCAGTCACTGAAGCTTTCTTT.

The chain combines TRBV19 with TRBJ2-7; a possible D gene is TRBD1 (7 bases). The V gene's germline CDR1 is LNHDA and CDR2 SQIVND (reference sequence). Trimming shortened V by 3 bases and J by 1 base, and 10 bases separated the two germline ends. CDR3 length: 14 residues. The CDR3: CASSIGGQSYEQYF. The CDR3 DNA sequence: TGTGCCAGTAGTATCGGGGGACAGTCCTACGAGCAGTACTTC.

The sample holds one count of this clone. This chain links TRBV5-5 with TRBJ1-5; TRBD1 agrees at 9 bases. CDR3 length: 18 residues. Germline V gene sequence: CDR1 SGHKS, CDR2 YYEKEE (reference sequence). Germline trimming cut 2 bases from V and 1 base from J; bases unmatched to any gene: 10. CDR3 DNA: TGTGCCAGCAGCTTCCAAGGGACAGGGTTTGGGAGCAATCAGCCCCAGCATTTT. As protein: CASSFQGTGFGSNQPQHF.

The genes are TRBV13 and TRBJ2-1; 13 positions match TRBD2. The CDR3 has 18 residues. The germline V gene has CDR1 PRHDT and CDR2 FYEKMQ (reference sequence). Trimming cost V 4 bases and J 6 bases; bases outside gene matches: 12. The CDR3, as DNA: TGTGCCAGCAGCTCCCCGGGGCCGACTAGCGGGAGGCTCAATGAGCAGTTCTTC. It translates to CASSSPGPTSGRLNEQFF.

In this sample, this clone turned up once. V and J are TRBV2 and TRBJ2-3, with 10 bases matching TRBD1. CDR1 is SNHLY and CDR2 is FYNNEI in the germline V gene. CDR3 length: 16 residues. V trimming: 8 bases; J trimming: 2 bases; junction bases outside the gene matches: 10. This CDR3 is CASLFGQGVITDTQYF. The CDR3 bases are TGTGCCAGCCTCTTCGGACAGGGGGTTATCACAGATACGCAGTATTTT.

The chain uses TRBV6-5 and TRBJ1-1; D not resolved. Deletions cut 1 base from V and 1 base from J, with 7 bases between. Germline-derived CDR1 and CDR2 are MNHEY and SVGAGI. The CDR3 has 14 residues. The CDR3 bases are TGTGCCAGCAGTTACTTACAGCAGAACACTGAAGCTTTCTTT. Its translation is CASSYLQQNTEAFF.

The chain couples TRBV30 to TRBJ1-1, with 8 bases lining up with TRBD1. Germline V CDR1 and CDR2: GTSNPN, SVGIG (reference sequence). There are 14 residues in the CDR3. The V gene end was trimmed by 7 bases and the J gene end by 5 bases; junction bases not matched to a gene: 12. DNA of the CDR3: TGTGCCTCCAGGTCGGACAGGGCTGGTACTGAAGCTTTCTTT. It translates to CASRSDRAGTEAFF.

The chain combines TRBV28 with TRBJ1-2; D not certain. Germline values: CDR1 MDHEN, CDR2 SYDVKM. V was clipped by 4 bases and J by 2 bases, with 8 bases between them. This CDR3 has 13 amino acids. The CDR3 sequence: CASSSPANYGYTF. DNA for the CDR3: TGTGCCAGCAGTTCGCCGGCCAACTATGGCTACACCTTC.

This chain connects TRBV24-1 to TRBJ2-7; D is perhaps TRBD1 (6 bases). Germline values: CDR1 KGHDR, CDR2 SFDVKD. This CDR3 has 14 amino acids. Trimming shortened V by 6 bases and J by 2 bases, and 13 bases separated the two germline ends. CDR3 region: CATSTGTYPYEQYF. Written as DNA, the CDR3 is TGTGCCACCAGTACCGGGACATATCCCTACGAGCAGTACTTC.

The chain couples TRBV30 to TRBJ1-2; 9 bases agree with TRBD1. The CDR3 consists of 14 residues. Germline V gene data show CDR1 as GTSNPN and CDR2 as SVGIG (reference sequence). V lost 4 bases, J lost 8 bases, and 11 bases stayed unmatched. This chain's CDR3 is CAWNTGGGSRGYTF. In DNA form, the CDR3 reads TGTGCCTGGAATACAGGGGGCGGATCTAGGGGCTACACCTTC.

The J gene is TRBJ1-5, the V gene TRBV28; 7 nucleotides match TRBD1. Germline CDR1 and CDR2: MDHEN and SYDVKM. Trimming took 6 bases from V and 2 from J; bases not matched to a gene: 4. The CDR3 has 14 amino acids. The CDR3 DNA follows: TGTGCCAGCAGCACACAGGGGCGCAATCAGCCCCAGCATTTT. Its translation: CASSTQGRNQPQHF.

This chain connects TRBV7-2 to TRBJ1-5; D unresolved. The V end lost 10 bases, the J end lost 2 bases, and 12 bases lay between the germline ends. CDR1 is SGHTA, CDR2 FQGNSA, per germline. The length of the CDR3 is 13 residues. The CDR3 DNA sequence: TGTGCCATCTCCGACCGGGGCAATCAGCCCCAGCATTTT. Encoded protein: CAISDRGNQPQHF.

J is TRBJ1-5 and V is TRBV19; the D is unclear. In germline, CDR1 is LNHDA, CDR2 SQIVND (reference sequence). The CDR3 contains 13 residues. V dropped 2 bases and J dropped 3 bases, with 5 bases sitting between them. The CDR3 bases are TGTGCCAGTAGTATAATACCCAATCAGCCCCAGCATTTT. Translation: CASSIIPNQPQHF.

The CDR3 here is CASSSQTGTGGYTF. CDR3 nucleotide sequence: TGCGCCAGCAGCTCCCAGACAGGGACTGGGGGCTACACCTTC. The chain joins TRBV5-1 to TRBJ1-2, with 7 bases fitting TRBD1. CDR1 and CDR2 (germline): SGHRS, YFSETQ. The CDR3 runs to 14 residues. Trimming removed 3 bases from V and 8 bases from J; junction bases left unmatched: 10.

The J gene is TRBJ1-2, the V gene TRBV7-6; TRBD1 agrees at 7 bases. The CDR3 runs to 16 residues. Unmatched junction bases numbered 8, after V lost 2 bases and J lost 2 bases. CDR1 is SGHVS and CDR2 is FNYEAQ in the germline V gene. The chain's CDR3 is CASSLQSGRGNYGYTF. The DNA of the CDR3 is TGTGCCAGCAGCTTACAGTCTGGCAGGGGGAACTATGGCTACACCTTC.

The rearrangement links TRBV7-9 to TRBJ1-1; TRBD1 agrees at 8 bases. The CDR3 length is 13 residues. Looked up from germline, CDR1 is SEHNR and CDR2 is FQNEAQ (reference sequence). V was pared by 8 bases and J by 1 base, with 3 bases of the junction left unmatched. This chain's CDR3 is CASCGTGNTEAFF. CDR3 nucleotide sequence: TGTGCCAGCTGTGGGACAGGGAACACTGAAGCTTTCTTT.